This TCR beta chain was obtained from a study of blood T cell repertoires in COVID-19. Study information: Sites across the United States, Italy and Spain contributed samples from acute and convalescent COVID-19. T cells, B-cell-depleted T cells, or PBMCs supplied cDNA or gDNA.

Trimming left V 1 base short and J 2 bases short, with 5 bases between. The germline CDR1 and CDR2 sequences are SGHDN and FVKESK. This CDR3 region has 13 residues. This clone appeared many times. As originally analysed: Using reference gene primer amplification, nucleated cell counts were estimated. The data were produced by immunoSEQ multiplex PCR, yet TCRdb's version contains in-frame clones alone and is incomplete. Clone size and V and J calls were adopted from that table, with D and trimming inferred from the DNA. Here the sample spans roughly 95,000 clones, 75% to 95% being singletons. Sequencing was done on a sample of peripheral blood. This clonotype was obtained from a woman between 50 and 59 years old in a cohort sampled during active COVID-19. The chain recombines TRBV14 with TRBJ1-2; possibly TRBD1 for D (5 bases). CDR3 in amino acids: CASSQAGNYGYTF. The CDR3 region has the DNA TGTGCCAGCAGCCAAGCAGGGAACTATGGCTACACCTTC. The full variable domain, completed using reference TRBV14 and TRBJ1-2, is EAGVTQFPSHSVIEKGQTVTLRCDPISGHDNLYWYRRVMGKEIKFLLHFVKESKQDESGMPNNRFLAERTGGTYSTLKVQPAELEDSGVYFCASSQAGNYGYTFGSGTRLTVV.